The 16 T cell receptor beta chains in this list originate from one sample, sequenced in a study of T-cell reconstitution after alpha-beta-depleted transplantation in children. TCRbeta library preparation incorporated unique molecular identifiers. TCRdb passed the PCR reads through MiXCR, listing each CDR3 protein once. In the table there are roughly 100,000 distinct CDR3 sequences, around 5.9% of which are singletons. The source material was PBMCs, mostly from graft donor cells, sampled 60 days after TCRalphabeta/CD19-depleted stem cell transplant. The source of these receptors is a female patient between 2 and 15 years old who had a stem cell transplant for Fanconi anemia, so the T cells may come from the graft donor.

This clonotype showed up many times. V is TRBV5-1 and J is TRBJ2-3; a possible D gene is TRBD1 (6 bases). Germline loops: CDR1 SGHRS, CDR2 YFSETQ. The CDR3 is made up of 14 amino acids. Trimming stripped 1 base from V and 2 bases from J, with 8 bases between. The CDR3: CASSLQGNTDTQYF. The DNA of the CDR3 is TGCGCCAGCAGCTTGCAGGGGAACACAGATACGCAGTATTTT. Supplemented by reference TRBV5-1 and TRBJ2-3, the full variable domain reads KAGVTQTPRYLIKTRGQQVTLSCSPISGHRSVSWYQQTPGQGLQFLFEYFSETQRNKGNFPGRFSGRQFSNSRSEMNVSTLELGDSALYLCASSLQGNTDTQYFGPGTRLTVL.

J is TRBJ2-1 and V is TRBV7-9, with 8 bases matching TRBD2. After removal of 4 bases from V and 5 bases from J, the junction contained 10 bases not matched to a gene. Germline V gene lookup returns CDR1 SEHNR and CDR2 FQNEAQ (reference sequence). The CDR3 runs to 16 residues. CDR3 residues: CASSSVLAGYDNEQFF. Here the CDR3 DNA reads TGTGCCAGCAGCTCCGTGTTAGCGGGGTATGACAATGAGCAGTTCTTC.

This clonotype came up many times. V usage is TRBV20-1 and J usage is TRBJ2-1; tentatively, D is TRBD1 or TRBD2 (6 bases each). Germline CDR1 DFQATT, CDR2 SNEGSKA (reference sequence). V lost 1 base, J lost 3 bases, and 10 bases lay in between. This CDR3 region has 14 residues. The CDR3 nucleotides are TGCAGTGCTAGAGGGGGGGACAACTACAATGAGCAGTTCTTC. Its protein is CSARGGDNYNEQFF.

A note on this clonotype: A much larger clone is a single base away; this may be a read error. The chain couples TRBV12-3 or TRBV12-4 to TRBJ2-2, with D unresolved. The germline V and J ends were trimmed by 6 bases and 6 bases, with 11 bases remaining between them. CDR3 length: 13 residues. In nucleotides, the CDR3 is TGTGCCAGCAGGCTGGGCCCTCCCGGGGAGCTGTTTTTT. It is translated as CASRLGPPGELFF.

This clonotype was seen at least ten times. This rearrangement joins TRBV6-5 to TRBJ2-7; tentatively, D is TRBD2 (5 bases). There are 14 residues in the CDR3. Deletions cut 4 bases from V and 3 bases from J, with 13 bases between. Germline CDR1 is MNHEY and CDR2 is SVGAGI. The CDR3 DNA reads as TGTGCCAGCAGTTGGGTTGGGAGAGACTACGAGCAGTACTTC. Translation: CASSWVGRDYEQYF.

This clonotype has ten or more counts. This chain connects TRBV5-1 to TRBJ2-5, with D possibly TRBD2 on 5 matching bases. Trimming removed 7 bases from V and 3 bases from J, with 13 bases in between. This CDR3 has 13 residues. Germline V lookup: CDR1 SGHRS, CDR2 YFSETQ. The CDR3 bases are TGCGCCAGCTCTGGGAGCGCCGAAGAGACCCAGTACTTC. Amino acid sequence: CASSGSAEETQYF.

This clonotype was seen ten or more times. The chain combines TRBV29-1 with TRBJ1-1; tentative D call: TRBD1 (5 bases). The CDR3 consists of 14 residues. The germline V gene has CDR1 SQVTM and CDR2 ANQGSEA. Trimming left V 2 bases short and J 1 base short, with 11 bases between. CDR3 amino acids: CSVERGAGNTEAFF. The CDR3 DNA reads TGCAGCGTTGAAAGGGGCGCAGGGAACACTGAAGCTTTCTTT.

This clonotype was seen ten or more times. Its ends do not fully match the called genes, so a read error is possible. The chain recombines TRBV12-3 or TRBV12-4 with TRBJ2-7; D is undetermined. The length of the CDR3 is 13 residues. For the CDR3, the DNA is TGTGCCAGCACTTTAGGGTCGCGATACGAGCAGTACTTC. Translation: CASTLGSRYEQYF.

This clonotype occurred a few times. The chain joins TRBV25-1 to TRBJ2-3; 9 bases fit TRBD2. The CDR3 totals 14 residues. V dropped 7 bases and J dropped 8; count of bases not matched to a gene: 10. CDR1 is MGHDK, CDR2 SYGVNS, per germline. CDR3 loop: CASIGLAGSGTQYF. The CDR3 coding sequence is TGTGCCAGCATTGGGCTAGCGGGGTCGGGTACGCAGTATTTT.

The table lists this clonotype with a few counts. The J gene is TRBJ1-5, the V gene TRBV3-1; D remains ambiguous. The germline CDR1 and CDR2 sequences are LGHDT and YNNKEL (reference sequence). Trimming cost V 3 bases and J 4 bases, with 10 bases left between them. This CDR3 spans 14 amino acids. CDR3 DNA: TGTGCCAGCAGCCAGGGAGTGGGGAATCAGCCCCAGCATTTT. It is translated as CASSQGVGNQPQHF. The variable domain in full, with the rest retrieved from reference TRBV3-1 and TRBJ1-5, is DTAVSQTPKYLVTQMGNDKSIKCEQNLGHDTMYWYKQDSKKFLKIMFSYNNKELIINETVPNRFSPKSPDKAHLNLHINSLELGDSAVYFCASSQGVGNQPQHFGDGTRLSIL.

This clonotype appeared many times. The chain uses TRBV7-2 and TRBJ2-2, with D possibly being TRBD1 or TRBD2 (5 bases each). There are 16 residues in the CDR3. Trimming cost V 5 bases and J 1 base, with 14 bases left between them. Looked up from germline, CDR1 is SGHTA and CDR2 is FQGNSA. The CDR3: CASSRQFRGNTGELFF. CDR3 in DNA: TGTGCCAGCAGCCGACAGTTCCGGGGGAACACCGGGGAGCTGTTTTTT.

This clonotype came up a few times. This sequence joins TRBV21-1 and TRBJ2-7; the table's TRBD1 call for D was not verified on the DNA. TRBV21-1 is deemed a pseudogene. CDR3 length equals 17 residues. The CDR3 coding sequence is TGTGCCAGCGTACCAGCCGTTCAGGGGGCCTACTCCTACGAGCAGTACTTC. Its protein product is CASVPAVQGAYSYEQYF.

Ten or more counts support this clonotype. J is TRBJ2-1 and V is TRBV20-1; D is possibly TRBD2 (6 bases). The V end was cut by 7 bases, the J end by 3 bases, with 13 bases between. Germline CDR1 DFQATT, CDR2 SNEGSKA (reference sequence). This CDR3 is built from 13 residues. The CDR3 sequence is CSVGGAGYNEQFF. The CDR3 DNA reads as TGCAGTGTCGGCGGGGCTGGCTACAATGAGCAGTTCTTC.

This clonotype has ten or more counts. V and J are TRBV7-2 and TRBJ2-7; 8 positions agree with TRBD2. The CDR3 extends over 15 amino acids. Looked up from germline, CDR1 is SGHTA and CDR2 is FQGNSA. J was trimmed by 8 bases and V by 4 bases; bases with no gene match: 13. The CDR3 bases are TGTGCCAGCAGCTCCCAGCGCGGGGGGACTACGAAGCAGTACTTC. It yields the protein CASSSQRGGTTKQYF.

This clonotype has a handful of counts. The chain has TRBV6-1 and TRBJ1-4; 8 positions agree with TRBD1. The ends lost 5 bases at V and 8 bases at J; junction bases unmatched: 7. The germline CDR1 and CDR2 sequences are MNHNS and SASEGT. The CDR3 sequence is 14 residues long. CDR3 sequence (DNA): TGTGCCAGCAGTCGACAGGGGCGTGACGAAAAACTGTTTTTT. Translation: CASSRQGRDEKLFF.

This clonotype was observed a few times. The chain uses TRBV27 and TRBJ2-5, with 15 bases lining up with TRBD2. V shed 5 bases, J shed 2 bases, and the junction held 3 bases outside the gene matches. The CDR3 runs 16 residues. Germline V CDR1 and CDR2: MNHEY, SMNVEV (reference sequence). DNA for the CDR3: TGTGCCAGCAGTCCGGGACTAGCGGGAGGACAAGAGACCCAGTACTTC. Encoded protein: CASSPGLAGGQETQYF.